This T cell receptor beta chain was recovered during a study of cytomegalovirus exposure and HLA in healthy donors. The V gene's germline CDR1 is LGHNT and CDR2 FRNRAP. The V and J ends lost 0 bases and 8 bases respectively, with 11 bases between them. The CDR3 contains 14 residues. Use of 60 Vbeta and 13 Jbeta primers characterized the PCR. Original methodology: It was a later analysis that counted 75 million to 90 million unique TCR beta chains, of which around 11 million were shared. Produced via immunoSEQ multiplex PCR; TCRdb's table is partial and in-frame only. V, J and clone size are taken as reported in that table, and D and trimming were inferred from the DNA itself. This table holds about 170,000 clones, over 80% found once.

The receptor's source is a girl aged 10-17 years in good health and CMV-seropositive. Sample: PBMCs. The chain recombines TRBV12-5 with TRBJ2-1; possibly TRBD2 for D (5 bases). The CDR3 protein is CASGLVPGSYEQFF. CDR3 nucleotide sequence: TGTGCTAGTGGTTTGGTTCCGGGGTCCTATGAGCAGTTCTTC.